In this sample, the clone carrying this TCR beta chain turned up once. This sample was included in a study of blood T cell repertoires in COVID-19. The wider study: The study drew acute and convalescent COVID-19 samples from the United States, Italy and Spain. The cDNA or gDNA used as material had been derived from T cells, B-cell-depleted T cells, or PBMCs.

Source study methods: It was from reference gene primer amplification that nucleated cell counts were estimated. Produced via immunoSEQ multiplex PCR; TCRdb's table is partial and in-frame only. The V and J calls and clone size are taken from that table; D and trimming were inferred from the DNA. This table has approximately 130,000 clones, roughly 79% appearing once. V shed 2 bases and J 7 bases; nucleotides not matched to a gene: 10. This CDR3 has 15 amino acids. Germline CDR1 and CDR2: MNHEY and SMNVEV (reference sequence). This TCR was recovered from a human donor in a cohort sampled during active COVID-19. Material for sequencing was peripheral blood. The gene calls are TRBV27 and TRBJ2-7; 8 bases fit TRBD1. CDR3 amino acids: CASSLRVQGAGEQYF. DNA for the CDR3: TGTGCCAGCAGTTTAAGAGTTCAGGGGGCGGGGGAGCAGTACTTC.